One sample yielded the 6 T cell receptor beta chains listed below, sequenced in a study of T cell changes during pregnancy in multiple sclerosis (dated by TCRdb to between 2018 and 2020). Library preparation employed the immunoSEQ multiplex PCR assay. TCRdb holds this immuneACCESS table with in-frame rearrangements only. Some clones are missing; in checked studies, unresolved V genes explain under half, and the rest has no known cause. The sample table contains tens of thousands of clones; only one count was recorded for approximately 93% of them. 3.2% of the sample rests with the top ten. Sequencing used CD8+ T cells from peripheral blood mononuclear cells, obtained in the second trimester of pregnancy. The receptors were sampled from a female donor with multiple sclerosis, enrolled in a pregnancy study.

This CDR3 is CASSPPRRDEQYF. CDR3 nucleotides: TGTGCCAGCAGCCCGCCACGGAGGGACGAGCAGTACTTC. V is TRBV7-9 and J is TRBJ2-7, with D perhaps matching TRBD2 (6 bases). Trimming removed 5 bases at V and 5 bases at J, with 13 bases between. The CDR3 is 13 residues long. CDR1 is SEHNR and CDR2 is FQNEAQ in the germline V gene (reference sequence).

A single count supports this clone. The chain uses TRBV4-2 and TRBJ2-7, with a possible D match to TRBD2 (6 bases). CDR1 and CDR2 (germline): LGHNA, YNFKEQ. CDR3 length equals 15 residues. Trimming shortened V by 1 base and J by 1 base, and 11 bases separated the two germline ends. Here the CDR3 reads CASSQAQTSSYEQYF. In DNA form, the CDR3 reads TGTGCCAGCAGCCAAGCCCAGACTAGTTCCTACGAGCAGTACTTC.

This clone appeared a single time. The V and J genes are TRBV5-6 and TRBJ1-2, with TRBD1 identical over 11 bases. CDR3 length: 18 residues. The J segment lost 2 bases and the V segment lost 5 bases, leaving 14 bases of the junction unmatched. Germline V gene data show CDR1 as SGHDT and CDR2 as YYEEEE. The CDR3 spells CASRTSTDRGPGNYGYTF. The CDR3 region has the DNA TGTGCCAGCAGAACAAGTACGGACAGGGGGCCGGGGAACTATGGCTACACCTTC.

The chain carries TRBV15 and TRBJ1-1, with 8 bases aligning to TRBD1. V lost 4 bases, J lost 2 bases, and 6 bases stayed unmatched. This CDR3 comprises 15 residues. CDR1 LNHNV and CDR2 YYDKDF come from the germline V gene (reference sequence). The CDR3 DNA reads as TGTGCCACCAGCAAAGGGACAGGTGATAACACTGAAGCTTTCTTT. It specifies CATSKGTGDNTEAFF.

V gene TRBV6-5 combines with J gene TRBJ2-1, with 13 nucleotides matching TRBD2. The CDR3 has 15 residues. In germline, CDR1 is MNHEY, CDR2 SVGAGI. The V and J ends lost 4 bases and 8 bases, in that order; junction bases with no gene match: 5. CDR3 DNA: TGTGCCAGCAGTTGGACTAGCGGGAGTTTAGATGAGCAGTTCTTC. It translates to CASSWTSGSLDEQFF.

The V and J genes are TRBV6-6 and TRBJ2-3; D may be TRBD2 (6 bases). CDR3 length: 16 amino acids. CDR1 MNHNY and CDR2 SVGAGI come from the germline V gene (reference sequence). Trimming shortened V by 2 bases and J by 1 base, and 13 bases separated the two germline ends. CDR3 loop: CASSYLVGGRTDTQYF. The CDR3 nucleotides are TGTGCCAGCAGTTACCTCGTCGGGGGTCGCACAGATACGCAGTATTTT.